The 3 T cell receptor beta chains reported below all come from one sample, sequenced in a study of response to subunit inactivated influenza vaccine. Each CDR3 protein is one row after TCRdb ran MiXCR on the RT-PCR reads. The sample lists hundreds of thousands of distinct CDR3 sequences; 6% to 9% were seen once. The specimen was PBMCs from blood, collected roughly 24 months after vaccination. These receptors were obtained from a man aged 50-75 years who received an inactivated influenza vaccine.

This clonotype was seen only a few times. The chain couples TRBV7-2 to TRBJ2-5; TRBD1 aligns across 8 bases. Trimming removed 5 bases from V and 1 base from J; junction bases left unmatched: 6. This CDR3 has 15 amino acids. Per the germline V gene, CDR1 is SGHTA and CDR2 is FQGNSA. CDR3 loop: CASSPWTGPQETQYF. CDR3 in DNA: TGTGCCAGCAGCCCTTGGACAGGGCCCCAAGAGACCCAGTACTTC.

This clonotype appeared many times. The chain uses TRBV10-3 and TRBJ2-7; D possibly uses TRBD1 or TRBD2 (6 bases each). V dropped 0 bases and J dropped 2 bases, with 11 bases sitting between them. This CDR3 is built from 15 residues. Germline V CDR1 and CDR2: ENHRY, SYGVKD. CDR3 in amino acids: CAISESGGHTYEQYF. CDR3 DNA sequence: TGTGCCATCAGTGAGTCGGGGGGACATACCTACGAGCAGTACTTC.

This chain connects TRBV11-1 to TRBJ2-2; TRBD2 aligns across 16 bases. Germline CDR1 SGHAT, CDR2 FQDESV (reference sequence). Trimming at V came to 4 bases and at J to 2 bases, leaving 7 bases not matched to a gene. This CDR3 comprises 19 residues. DNA for the CDR3: TGTGCCAGCAGCTCCCCGGGACTAGCGGGGGGGTTTAACACCGGGGAGCTGTTTTTT. It is translated as CASSSPGLAGGFNTGELFF.